These T cell receptor beta chains were read from a single sample in a study of identical twins. TCRdb reprocessed the 5' RACE reads via MiXCR and lists one record per CDR3 protein. Among some 560,000 distinct CDR3 sequences listed, just under 10% were seen once. This same sample was also taken into another study, of yellow fever vaccine responses in identical twins.

Sequenced material: PBMCs. Source of these receptors: a woman aged 18-29 years in good health. The CDR3 runs from the conserved cysteine through the conserved F or W. The order of the fields is D gene, V gene, clone size, J gene, CDR3 protein, CDR3 DNA. A D gene is named only where the DNA matches it firmly. Some rows mark clone size as missing; the rest say once, few, many or name a class of expanded clone.

D: TRBD2; V: TRBV4-3; size: few; J: TRBJ2-1; CDR3: CASSQVAVPGLAGADNEQFF; DNA: TGCGCCAGCAGCCAAGTAGCGGTCCCGGGACTAGCGGGAGCCGACAATGAGCAGTTCTTC
D: .; V: TRBV5-1; size: .; J: TRBJ2-1; CDR3: CASNLDGDTYNEQFF; DNA: TGCGCCAGCAACCTGGACGGGGACACCTACAATGAGCAGTTCTTC
D: TRBD2; V: TRBV6-2/TRBV6-3; size: few; J: TRBJ2-1; CDR3: CASSYGLAGVIRADEQFF; DNA: TGTGCCAGCAGTTACGGACTAGCGGGAGTAATCCGAGCGGATGAGCAGTTCTTC
D: .; V: TRBV3-1; size: many; J: TRBJ1-2; CDR3: CASSQGAGPDAGYTF; DNA: TGTGCCAGCAGCCAAGGGGCAGGCCCTGATGCTGGCTACACCTTC
D: .; V: TRBV19; size: many; J: TRBJ1-1; CDR3: CASSISGTQAFF; DNA: TGTGCCAGTAGTATATCAGGGACGCAAGCTTTCTTT
D: .; V: TRBV19; size: .; J: TRBJ2-7; CDR3: CASSESVSRYEQYF; DNA: TGTGCCAGTAGTGAGTCAGTCAGCCGCTACGAGCAGTACTTC
D: TRBD1; V: TRBV24-1; size: many; J: TRBJ2-3; CDR3: CATSGGTGGLPDTQYF; DNA: TGTGCCACCAGTGGAGGGACAGGGGGCCTTCCAGATACGCAGTATTTT
D: TRBD1; V: TRBV25-1; size: few; J: TRBJ2-1; CDR3: CASSATGDRSYNEQFF; DNA: TGTGCCAGCAGCGCAACAGGGGATCGTTCCTACAATGAGCAGTTCTTC
D: TRBD1; V: TRBV7-9; size: few; J: TRBJ2-7; CDR3: CASSPHTGVEQYF; DNA: TGTGCCAGCAGCCCCCACACAGGGGTCGAGCAGTACTTC
D: TRBD1; V: TRBV6-2/TRBV6-3; size: few; J: TRBJ2-3; CDR3: CASSEAPGQGSDTQYF; DNA: TGTGCCAGCAGCGAAGCCCCGGGACAGGGATCAGATACGCAGTATTTT
D: TRBD1; V: TRBV20-1; size: few; J: TRBJ2-7; CDR3: CSAHKGQGKYEQYF; DNA: TGCAGTGCCCACAAGGGACAGGGAAAATACGAGCAGTACTTC
D: .; V: TRBV6-2/TRBV6-3; size: .; J: TRBJ1-1; CDR3: CASSYPTRRGPDSWRAFF; DNA: TGTGCCAGCAGTTACCCCACAAGAAGAGGACCCGATTCGTGGAGAGCTTTCTTT
D: TRBD2; V: TRBV7-3; size: once; J: TRBJ2-1; CDR3: CASSRLAGGLRSYNEQFF; DNA: TGTGCCAGCAGTCGACTAGCGGGAGGGCTCCGCTCCTACAATGAGCAGTTCTTC
D: TRBD1; V: TRBV4-1; size: .; J: TRBJ1-2; CDR3: CASSQVSGQGSGYTF; DNA: TGCGCCAGCAGCCAAGTATCGGGACAGGGGTCTGGCTACACCTTC
D: TRBD2; V: TRBV15; size: few; J: TRBJ2-1; CDR3: CATSRGRLAANEQFF; DNA: TGTGCCACCAGCAGAGGTAGACTAGCGGCTAATGAGCAGTTCTTC
D: .; V: TRBV20-1; size: few; J: TRBJ2-5; CDR3: CSANLVETQYF; DNA: TGCAGTGCTAACTTGGTTGAGACCCAGTACTTC
D: .; V: TRBV29-1; size: few; J: TRBJ1-1; CDR3: CSVVGRTGFTEAFF; DNA: TGCAGCGTCGTTGGCCGAACAGGGTTCACTGAAGCTTTCTTT
D: TRBD2; V: TRBV5-1; size: .; J: TRBJ2-7; CDR3: CASNRGLGYEQYF; DNA: TGCGCCAGCAACAGAGGACTAGGCTACGAGCAGTACTTC